A selection of T cell receptor beta chains follows, all from one sample in a study of blood T cell repertoires in COVID-19. TCRdb's copy holds only in-frame clones and misses some; the assay was immunoSEQ multiplex PCR. The repertoire holds roughly 150,000 clones, with over 60% as singletons. The specimen sequenced was peripheral blood. These receptors were obtained from an elderly woman with acute or convalescent COVID-19. Both conserved end residues are part of each CDR3.

j_gene: TRBJ2-3
v_gene: TRBV11-3
CDR3aa: CASGATGELTQYF

j_gene: TRBJ2-7
v_gene: TRBV10-3
CDR3aa: CAISGTGAGSSYEQYF

j_gene: TRBJ1-5
v_gene: TRBV19
CDR3aa: CASKAADANQPQHF

j_gene: TRBJ2-4
v_gene: TRBV5-1
CDR3aa: CASSRSGREENIQYF

j_gene: TRBJ1-6
v_gene: TRBV7-3
CDR3aa: CASSLQGSYNSPLHF

j_gene: TRBJ1-2
v_gene: TRBV5-6
CDR3aa: CASSLIFAGRSFNKYGYTF

j_gene: TRBJ2-5
v_gene: TRBV21-1
CDR3aa: CASSKAQGTGTQETQYF

j_gene: TRBJ2-1
v_gene: TRBV24-1
CDR3aa: CATSDPSGNNEQFF

j_gene: TRBJ1-4
v_gene: TRBV10-3
CDR3aa: CAISEGAGGMHEKLFF

j_gene: TRBJ2-2
v_gene: TRBV5-1
CDR3aa: CASSIRAQGGENTGELFF

j_gene: TRBJ2-2
v_gene: TRBV2
CDR3aa: CASSVDTGELFF

j_gene: TRBJ1-2
v_gene: TRBV7-3
CDR3aa: CASSLTGRAYGYTF

j_gene: TRBJ1-5
v_gene: TRBV11-2
CDR3aa: CASSPNGGNQPQHF

j_gene: TRBJ2-7
v_gene: TRBV11-2
CDR3aa: CASSSLRQGSHEQYF

j_gene: TRBJ2-1
v_gene: TRBV19
CDR3aa: CASMGQGYNEQFF

j_gene: TRBJ2-3
v_gene: TRBV18
CDR3aa: CASSPAFPLAGETDTQYF

j_gene: TRBJ2-2
v_gene: TRBV7-3
CDR3aa: CASSLVSGVSGELFF

j_gene: TRBJ1-2
v_gene: TRBV30
CDR3aa: CAWNRDSYGYTF

j_gene: TRBJ2-5
v_gene: TRBV29-1
CDR3aa: CSAITGVLQETQYF

j_gene: TRBJ1-2
v_gene: TRBV10-3
CDR3aa: CAISGGRTKNYGYTF

j_gene: TRBJ2-3
v_gene: TRBV6-2/TRBV6-3
CDR3aa: CASSYSGTTAHTDTQYF

j_gene: TRBJ1-1
v_gene: TRBV12-5
CDR3aa: CASGPRGGEGAFF

j_gene: TRBJ2-4
v_gene: TRBV3-1/TRBV3-2
CDR3aa: CASSQGTSGIAKNIQYF

j_gene: TRBJ1-6
v_gene: TRBV7-2
CDR3aa: CASSLIGQGTGSPLHF

j_gene: TRBJ1-3
v_gene: TRBV10-3
CDR3aa: CAISEQGVPGNTIYF

j_gene: TRBJ2-1
v_gene: TRBV18
CDR3aa: CASHQPHGAYNEQFF

j_gene: TRBJ2-1
v_gene: TRBV19
CDR3aa: CASRNPGGLYEQFF

j_gene: TRBJ1-2
v_gene: TRBV6-1
CDR3aa: CASSPGGESYTF

j_gene: TRBJ1-6
v_gene: TRBV11-3
CDR3aa: CASSLNGNYNSPLHF

j_gene: TRBJ1-2
v_gene: TRBV4-1
CDR3aa: CASSQEPAAGRGYTF

j_gene: TRBJ1-2
v_gene: TRBV7-2
CDR3aa: CASSLTGYGYTF

j_gene: TRBJ2-5
v_gene: TRBV5-6
CDR3aa: CASSFGLAGGETQYF

j_gene: TRBJ1-6
v_gene: TRBV3-1/TRBV3-2
CDR3aa: CASSPEQGPYYNSPLHF

j_gene: TRBJ1-2
v_gene: TRBV5-5
CDR3aa: CASSLGAGGNYGYTF

j_gene: TRBJ2-1
v_gene: TRBV9
CDR3aa: CASSVGVGQGYNEQFF

j_gene: TRBJ2-5
v_gene: TRBV11-2
CDR3aa: CASSLSHRQGTETQYF

j_gene: TRBJ1-4
v_gene: TRBV7-2
CDR3aa: CASSPGQWNEKLFF

j_gene: TRBJ2-7
v_gene: TRBV10-3
CDR3aa: CAIRPGGGGSYEQYF

j_gene: TRBJ1-2
v_gene: TRBV5-1
CDR3aa: CASSIFRHGYTF

j_gene: TRBJ1-2
v_gene: TRBV6-5
CDR3aa: CAIADQNYGYTF

j_gene: TRBJ2-5
v_gene: TRBV3-1/TRBV3-2
CDR3aa: CASSPKGGDQETQYF

j_gene: TRBJ2-7
v_gene: TRBV14
CDR3aa: CASSSRDRTYEQYF

j_gene: TRBJ1-1
v_gene: TRBV3-1/TRBV3-2
CDR3aa: CASSQSGQPNTEAFF

j_gene: TRBJ2-3
v_gene: TRBV5-1
CDR3aa: CASSPLDKIDTQYF

j_gene: TRBJ1-1
v_gene: TRBV19
CDR3aa: CASSRPGGTFF

j_gene: TRBJ2-5
v_gene: TRBV7-2
CDR3aa: CASTRGTGETQYF

j_gene: TRBJ1-1
v_gene: TRBV7-2
CDR3aa: CASSLEDGVLAEAFF

j_gene: TRBJ2-7
v_gene: TRBV7-2
CDR3aa: CASSLASGQATYEQYF

j_gene: TRBJ1-1
v_gene: TRBV12-3/TRBV12-4
CDR3aa: CASSFKGGSEAFF

j_gene: TRBJ1-2
v_gene: TRBV10-1
CDR3aa: CASRSDRGRRFNYGYTF

j_gene: TRBJ1-2
v_gene: TRBV5-1
CDR3aa: CASSHRETAYGYTF

j_gene: TRBJ1-2
v_gene: TRBV30
CDR3aa: CAWTPPQGVWVYGYTF

j_gene: TRBJ1-2
v_gene: TRBV4-3
CDR3aa: CASSQDPDSRGGYTF

j_gene: TRBJ2-5
v_gene: TRBV3-1/TRBV3-2
CDR3aa: CASSQGLAGGQETQYF

j_gene: TRBJ1-5
v_gene: TRBV7-9
CDR3aa: CASSLWVGSGVNQPQHF

j_gene: TRBJ2-1
v_gene: TRBV19
CDR3aa: CASKTGTGLNEQFF

j_gene: TRBJ2-3
v_gene: TRBV7-8
CDR3aa: CASSTGQGDSTQYF